This T cell receptor beta chain was captured in a study of human T cells and chemical hapten exposure. The overall study: DPC (0.01%) was patch tested on the upper back and read at 6 days.

As for time point: patch test 2, 6 weeks after DPC sensitization. Documented treatment: therapeutic diphenylcyclopropenone sensitization with weekly scalp DPC. TCRdb re-analysed the RACE reads in MiXCR, keeping a single row per CDR3 protein. The table lists approximately 80,000 distinct CDR3 sequences, roughly 10% of them singletons. This TCR was recovered from a woman aged 30 to 39 with alopecia areata. Some clones in this sample may be carry-over from other donors' samples. The source material was whole blood, sampled in connection with sensitization to the hapten diphenylcyclopropenone (DPC).

CDR3 nucleotides: TGTGCCAGCAGTTTTCGGGCTTTTGGGGGGACCAGGGGCCAGTACTTC. It yields the protein CASSFRAFGGTRGQYF. The chain has TRBV27 and TRBJ2-5, with D tentatively TRBD1 or TRBD2 (6 bases each). The CDR3 runs to 16 residues. V was cut by 3 bases and J by 10 bases, with 24 bases left in between. The V gene's germline CDR1 is MNHEY and CDR2 SMNVEV (reference sequence).